Shown below are 22 T cell receptor beta chains from a single sample sequenced in a study of long-term antiretroviral therapy in people with HIV. The immunoSEQ assay was v3.0, run at survey level. The data were produced by immunoSEQ multiplex PCR, yet TCRdb's version contains in-frame clones alone and is incomplete. This sample has about 34,000 clones, with roughly 85% found just once. Sequences were derived from unsorted PBMCs, sampled 2.7 to 2.9 years before starting antiretroviral therapy. The receptors here all came from a woman under 40 with HIV.

The chain combines TRBV27 with TRBJ2-1, with 7 nucleotides matching TRBD2. There are 16 residues in the CDR3. CDR1 is MNHEY and CDR2 is SMNVEV in the germline V gene (reference sequence). The V gene end was trimmed by 7 bases and the J gene end by 5 bases; junction bases not matched to a gene: 14. The CDR3, as DNA: TGTGCCAGCACCACACTCAGCGGGGTCCCCAACAATGAGCAGTTCTTC. Amino acids: CASTTLSGVPNNEQFF.

The V gene is TRBV19, the J gene TRBJ1-6; no firm D call. Germline assignment: CDR1 LNHDA and CDR2 SQIVND (reference sequence). This CDR3 has 20 amino acids. V was trimmed by 5 bases and J by 0 bases, leaving 23 bases between them. The CDR3 nucleotides are TGTGCCAGTAGTTGGAAAGTTGTTTTCAGGCAGAGCTCCTATAATTCACCCCTCCACTTT. Translation: CASSWKVVFRQSSYNSPLHF.

This clone was seen more than once but under ten times. CDR3 DNA sequence: TGTGCCAGCAGTGAAATCCCACAAGGCTACACCTTC. This codes for CASSEIPQGYTF. The V gene is TRBV2, the J gene TRBJ1-2; D gene ambiguous. CDR1 is SNHLY, CDR2 FYNNEI, per germline. Trimming left V 2 bases short and J 8 bases short, with 9 bases between. The CDR3 length is 12 residues.

V and J are TRBV2 and TRBJ2-4, with unresolved D. The germline V gene has CDR1 SNHLY and CDR2 FYNNEI. V was pared by 6 bases and J by 7 bases, with 25 bases between. The CDR3 sequence is 17 residues long. The CDR3 DNA reads TGTGCCAGCAGCCCTACCCATAGGGCCGACGGCAGGAACATTCAGTACTTC. It yields the protein CASSPTHRADGRNIQYF.

This chain uses TRBV9 with TRBJ1-1; 8 nucleotides match TRBD1. Trimming at V came to 4 bases and at J to 0 bases, leaving 5 bases not matched to a gene. Per germline, CDR1 SGDLS and CDR2 YYNGEE. The CDR3 loop spans 15 amino acids. In nucleotides, the CDR3 is TGTGCCAGCAGCACCCACAGGGGGATGAACACTGAAGCTTTCTTT. It codes for CASSTHRGMNTEAFF.

The V gene is TRBV9, the J gene TRBJ2-5, with 7 nucleotides matching TRBD1. The CDR3 is made up of 17 amino acids. J was trimmed by 5 bases and V by 4 bases; bases with no gene match: 17. Germline CDR1 is SGDLS and CDR2 is YYNGEE. The CDR3 sequence: CASSPSRQGVFWETQYF. For the CDR3, the DNA is TGTGCCAGCAGCCCCTCCAGACAGGGTGTATTTTGGGAGACCCAGTACTTC.

The chain joins TRBV5-4 to TRBJ1-1; no definite D call. Germline CDR1 reads SGHNT; CDR2 reads YYREEE (reference sequence). There are 20 residues in the CDR3. Trimming cost V 3 bases and J 1 base, with 28 bases left between them. The CDR3 DNA sequence: TGTGCCAGCAGCTCCTCCTGGGCCCCCGCGGACCAGACCCCGAACACTGAAGCTTTCTTT. As protein: CASSSSWAPADQTPNTEAFF. The complete variable domain, with remaining parts taken from reference TRBV5-4 and TRBJ1-1, reads ETGVTQSPTHLIKTRGQQVTLRCSSQSGHNTVSWYQQALGQGPQFIFQYYREEENGRGNFPPRFSGLQFPNYSSELNVNALELDDSALYLCASSSSWAPADQTPNTEAFFGQGTRLTVV.

The rearrangement uses TRBV9 and TRBJ2-2; D might be TRBD1 (6 bases). V gave up 0 bases and J gave up 4 bases, with 10 bases separating them. The germline V gene encodes CDR1 SGDLS and CDR2 YYNGEE. The length of the CDR3 is 15 residues. CDR3 loop: CASSVAGHSTGELFF. The CDR3 coding sequence is TGTGCCAGCAGCGTAGCGGGACACAGCACCGGGGAGCTGTTTTTT.

This sequence joins TRBV2 and TRBJ2-7, with a tentative D call TRBD2 (5 bases). The germline V and J ends were trimmed by 6 bases and 6 bases, with 24 bases remaining between them. The CDR3 spans 16 residues. Looked up from germline, CDR1 is SNHLY and CDR2 is FYNNEI. The CDR3 nucleotides are TGTGCCAGCAGCCCGAGGGAAACTGGGCCTCGGGGCGAGCAGTACGTC. Translated, it gives CASSPRETGPRGEQYV.

J is TRBJ2-3 and V is TRBV5-6, with TRBD1 matching over 10 bases. This CDR3 has 15 amino acids. V shed 2 bases and J 5 bases; nucleotides not matched to a gene: 5. Germline V gives CDR1 SGHDT, CDR2 YYEEEE. The CDR3 here is CASSFGDRGLDTQYF. In DNA, the CDR3 is TGTGCCAGCAGCTTCGGGGACAGGGGTCTAGATACGCAGTATTTT.

This clone has only one observation. V gene TRBV14 combines with J gene TRBJ1-3; 7 bases line up with TRBD1. Germline V gives CDR1 SGHDN, CDR2 FVKESK. The CDR3 runs to 16 residues. Losses at the gene ends were 1 base for V and 2 bases for J; bases not matched to a gene: 5. The CDR3 region has the DNA TGTGCCAGCAGCCAAGGGGGAGACAGGGCTGGAAACACCATATATTTT. Amino acids: CASSQGGDRAGNTIYF.

This clone was counted between two and nine times. The CDR3 sequence is CASTADRVGRQPQHF. CDR3 coding DNA: TGTGCCAGTACCGCTGACAGGGTAGGGAGACAGCCCCAGCATTTT. The J gene is TRBJ1-5, the V gene TRBV19, with 7 bases that match TRBD1. V dropped 7 bases and J dropped 7; count of bases not matched to a gene: 13. The CDR3 loop spans 15 amino acids. Germline loops: CDR1 LNHDA, CDR2 SQIVND (reference sequence).

The chain has TRBV11-2 and TRBJ2-1; D gene ambiguous. Germline CDR1 is SGHAT and CDR2 is FQNNGV. The CDR3 consists of 15 residues. V was clipped by 5 bases and J by 4 bases, with 15 bases between them. CDR3 residues: CASSAIGYSYNEQFF. CDR3 bases: TGTGCCAGCAGCGCCATAGGGTATTCATACAATGAGCAGTTCTTC. The variable domain in full, with the rest retrieved from reference TRBV11-2 and TRBJ2-1, is EAGVAQSPRYKIIEKRQSVAFWCNPISGHATLYWYQQILGQGPKLLIQFQNNGVVDDSQLPKDRFSAERLKGVDSTLKIQPAKLEDSAVYLCASSAIGYSYNEQFFGPGTRLTVL.

The V gene is TRBV27, the J gene TRBJ2-1; D remains unclear. This CDR3 contains 14 residues. Germline CDR1 reads MNHEY; CDR2 reads SMNVEV (reference sequence). Trimming stripped 6 bases from V and 2 bases from J, with 11 bases between. The CDR3 nucleotides read TGTGCCAGCAGCAAAGCGATACCCTACAATGAGCAGTTCTTC. Translated: CASSKAIPYNEQFF.

The chain employs TRBV6-5 and TRBJ1-2, with TRBD1 matching 9 bases. This CDR3 spans 14 amino acids. V dropped 6 bases and J dropped 3; count of bases not matched to a gene: 5. Germline V gives CDR1 MNHEY, CDR2 SVGAGI. The CDR3 loop is CASSEQGAHYGYTF. CDR3 nucleotide sequence: TGTGCCAGCAGCGAACAGGGGGCACACTATGGCTACACCTTC.

The chain is built from TRBV9 and TRBJ1-1; 9 nucleotides line up with TRBD1. V shed 2 bases, J shed 6 bases, and the junction held 5 bases outside the gene matches. Germline assignment: CDR1 SGDLS and CDR2 YYNGEE. The CDR3 sequence is 14 residues long. The CDR3 DNA reads as TGTGCCAGCAGCGTGGGACAGGGAGGGTCTGAAGCTTTCTTT. This encodes CASSVGQGGSEAFF.

The rearrangement joins TRBV7-6 to TRBJ2-5; D unresolved. The germline gives CDR1 SGHVS, CDR2 FNYEAQ. This CDR3 is built from 16 residues. Trimming took 5 bases from V and 5 from J, leaving 21 bases between them. CDR3 loop: CASSGNRLESRETQYF. CDR3 nucleotide sequence: TGTGCCAGCAGCGGGAACCGACTGGAGTCTAGGGAGACCCAGTACTTC.

The gene calls are TRBV5-1 and TRBJ2-3; 9 nucleotides match TRBD1. With V trimmed by 6 bases and J by 3 bases, 11 bases remained unmatched. The germline gives CDR1 SGHRS, CDR2 YFSETQ. The CDR3 length is 16 residues. CDR3 DNA sequence: TGCGCCAGCAAATCGTCGAGGACAGGGGAGACAGATACGCAGTATTTT. It encodes CASKSSRTGETDTQYF.

The chain employs TRBV9 and TRBJ1-1; TRBD1 might be the D (5 bases). CDR1 SGDLS and CDR2 YYNGEE come from the germline V gene. The CDR3 is 13 amino acids. Trimming took 5 bases from V and 8 from J, leaving 16 bases between them. The CDR3 region is CASSGEWTKEAFF. The CDR3 DNA reads as TGTGCCAGCAGTGGAGAATGGACAAAAGAAGCTTTCTTT. Variable domain in full (rest from reference TRBV9 and TRBJ1-1): DSGVTQTPKHLITATGQRVTLRCSPRSGDLSVYWYQQSLDQGLQFLIQYYNGEERAKGNILERFSAQQFPDLHSELNLSSLELGDSALYFCASSGEWTKEAFFGQGTRLTVV.

V gene TRBV19 combines with J gene TRBJ2-3; D remains ambiguous. CDR1 and CDR2 (germline): LNHDA, SQIVND (reference sequence). This CDR3 has 12 amino acids. V lost 8 bases to trimming and J lost 4 bases, with 10 bases between them. The CDR3 DNA reads TGTGCCAGTTACAGTCCGGCAGATACGCAGTATTTT. This translates into CASYSPADTQYF.

The chain employs TRBV6-5 and TRBJ1-6, with D perhaps matching TRBD1 (5 bases). This CDR3 spans 15 amino acids. Germline CDR1 reads MNHEY; CDR2 reads SVGAGI. V gave up 5 bases and J gave up 10 bases, with 18 bases separating them. CDR3 sequence reads: CASSAGDPLTSPLHF. CDR3 DNA: TGTGCCAGCAGTGCCGGGGACCCATTAACATCACCCCTCCACTTT.

The rearrangement links TRBV6-4 to TRBJ2-1; 7 bases map to TRBD1. V shed 5 bases and J 5 bases; nucleotides not matched to a gene: 12. This CDR3 contains 16 residues. Germline values: CDR1 MRHNA, CDR2 SNTAGT. In DNA form, the CDR3 reads TGTGCCAGCAGTCCTACGACAGGGAAGAACGACAATGAGCAGTTCTTC. Protein: CASSPTTGKNDNEQFF.